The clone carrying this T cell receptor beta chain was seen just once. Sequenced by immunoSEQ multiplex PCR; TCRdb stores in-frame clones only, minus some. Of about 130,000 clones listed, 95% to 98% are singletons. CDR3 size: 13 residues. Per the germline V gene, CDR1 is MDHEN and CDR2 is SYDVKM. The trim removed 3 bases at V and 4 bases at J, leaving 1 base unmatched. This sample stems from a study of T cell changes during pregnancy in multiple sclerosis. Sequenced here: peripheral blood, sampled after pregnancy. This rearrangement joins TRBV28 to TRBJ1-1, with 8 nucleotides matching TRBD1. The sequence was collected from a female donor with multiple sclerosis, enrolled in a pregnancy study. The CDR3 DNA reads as TGTGCCAGCAGTTTTACAGGGGGCACTGAAGCTTTCTTT. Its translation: CASSFTGGTEAFF.